The clone carrying this T cell receptor beta chain has a count of ten or more. The antigen is not known. At one of its ends the junction is not consistent with the germline gene, which may arise from a read error. This specimen belongs to a study of HIV-infected children after antiretroviral therapy interruption. Whole-study context: EBV and CMV exposure was recorded in most children. In continuous treatment, analyzed samples were from weeks 0, 48 and 150.

Unique molecular identifiers were included in an RNA-based 3' RACE TCR library. TCRdb reanalysed the 3' RACE reads using MiXCR and keeps one entry per CDR3 protein. The sample records over 35,000 distinct CDR3 sequences, less than 8.5% being singletons. Study findings and constraints: Naive CD4+ sequences overlapped less between time points once interruption began.

The treatment is: PENTA 11 planned treatment interruption arm or continuous ART arm. Naive CD4+ CD45RA+ CD45RO- T cells were FACS-sorted from thawed PBMCs. In germline, CDR1 is MGHRA, CDR2 YSYEKL. This CDR3 region has 12 residues. Sequenced here: CD45RA+ CD4+ T cells from PBMCs, pooled from several time points, sampled from a donor given antiretroviral therapy, either interrupted or continuous. Subset described: naive CD4+ CD45RA+ CD45RO- T cells. V and J are TRBV4-1 and TRBJ1-1, with D possibly TRBD1 on 5 matching bases. The sequence derives from a pool of human donors with HIV. CDR3 in amino acids: CASSQGMTEVFF. DNA of the CDR3: TGTGCCAGCAGCCAAGGGATGACAGAAGTCTTCTTT.